This note documents a single T cell receptor (beta chain) sequence. The antigen is unknown. The data were taken from a study of T cell responses to AZD1222 COVID-19 vaccine. Findings and limits, study-wide: Nearly half of unique spike-specific TCRs reportedly avoided B.1.351 and B.1.1.7 mutated regions. There were repertoire samples only from the period after the peak T cell response.

In germline, CDR1 is SGHAT, CDR2 FQNNGV. The CDR3 sequence is 17 residues long. The V and J ends lost 3 bases and 4 bases respectively, with 20 bases between them. Some clones are missing from TCRdb's copy, which holds only in-frame ones; the method was immunoSEQ multiplex PCR. The sample contains about 42,000 clones, approximately 89% of which appear only once. Specimen: peripheral blood, collected 28 days after the second AZD1222 dose. The chain joins TRBV11-2 to TRBJ2-3; no clear D. The sequence was obtained from an adult who received the AZD1222 COVID-19 vaccine. The CDR3 DNA reads as TGTGCCAGCAGCTTTTTTAGTGGGAACCCATACTCAGATACGCAGTATTTT. It encodes CASSFFSGNPYSDTQYF.